The subject of this entry is one T cell receptor beta chain. The target antigen is unknown. Recipients received nonmyeloablative bone marrow transplants from related graft donors, with transient mixed chimerism. Thawed PBMCs were FACS-sorted into unstimulated CD4+CD25+CD127- regulatory T cells, CD4+CD25- non-regulatory cells, CD4 and CD8 cells. These data originate in a study of Tregs in tolerant kidney transplant recipients. The study's findings and limits: Findings come from small patient numbers and require larger validation. Donor-specific Treg expansion exceeded global Treg expansion in tolerant patients, suggesting antigen drive.

Measured with immunoSEQ multiplex PCR; TCRdb has only the in-frame clones, and not every one. The table includes roughly 70,000 clones, around 87% detected once. The sequence derives from a human patient who received a combined kidney and bone marrow transplant. Some T cells may be transferred from the graft donor. Sample: CD4+ T cells from blood (PBMCs), taken 6 months after the transplant.

The CDR3 DNA follows: TGTGCCATCAGTGTTCTTAGCTCCCAAGAGACCCAGTACTTC. Protein sequence: CAISVLSSQETQYF. The chain employs TRBV10-3 and TRBJ2-5; no firm D call. Germline V gene data show CDR1 as ENHRY and CDR2 as SYGVKD. This CDR3 has 14 residues. V was trimmed by 4 bases and J by 1 base, leaving 10 bases between them.